This TCR beta chain was observed in a study of shared clonotypes between healthy human individuals. Concerning this clone: What it recognizes is unknown.

CDR3 length equals 14 residues. Germline V gives CDR1 SGHTA, CDR2 FQGNSA. The junction had 4 bases not matched to a gene; V was cut back by 5 bases and J by 4 bases. Whole-study results and caveats: Naive subsets typically showed greater estimated richness than memory subsets. Generation probability values for non-shared clonotypes were lower than those for clonotypes shared by all four donors. Rarefaction indicated that sorted-subset sequencing remained incomplete although depth was large.

Deep was the level used in running the assay. Sequencing was performed with immunoSEQ multiplex PCR; in TCRdb, only in-frame clones are kept and a portion is missing. The sample holds around 2.3 million clones, approximately 96% seen once. This sequence was found in a young man in good health. Sequenced input: naive CD4+ T cells sorted from blood. Subset noted: CD45RA+ positively selected. V and J are TRBV7-2 and TRBJ2-3; TRBD1 matches 9 bases. The CDR3 DNA sequence: TGTGCCAGCAGCGGGACAGGGTTCTCAGATACGCAGTATTTT. Protein product: CASSGTGFSDTQYF.